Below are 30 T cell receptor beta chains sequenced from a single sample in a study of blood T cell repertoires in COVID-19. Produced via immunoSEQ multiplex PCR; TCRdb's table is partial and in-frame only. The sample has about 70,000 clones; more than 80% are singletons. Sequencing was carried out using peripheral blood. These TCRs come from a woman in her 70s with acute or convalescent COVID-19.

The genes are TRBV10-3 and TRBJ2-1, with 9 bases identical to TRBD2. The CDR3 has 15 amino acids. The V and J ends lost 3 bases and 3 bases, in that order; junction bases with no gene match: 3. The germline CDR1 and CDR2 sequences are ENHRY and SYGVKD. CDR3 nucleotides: TGTGCCATCAGTGATTCAGCGGGGGGCTACAATGAGCAGTTCTTC. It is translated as CAISDSAGGYNEQFF.

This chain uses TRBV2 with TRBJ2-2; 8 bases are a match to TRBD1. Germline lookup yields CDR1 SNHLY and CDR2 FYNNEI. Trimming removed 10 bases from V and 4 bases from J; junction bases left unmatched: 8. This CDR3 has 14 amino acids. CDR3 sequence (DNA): TGTGCCACCAATGAGGACAGGGTCACCGGGGAGCTGTTTTTT. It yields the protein CATNEDRVTGELFF.

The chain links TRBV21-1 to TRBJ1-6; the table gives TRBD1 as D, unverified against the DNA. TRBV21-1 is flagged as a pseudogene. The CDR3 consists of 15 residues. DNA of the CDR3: TGTGCCAGCAGCACGCAAGGGACAACGTATTCACCCCTCCACTTT. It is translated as CASSTQGTTYSPLHF.

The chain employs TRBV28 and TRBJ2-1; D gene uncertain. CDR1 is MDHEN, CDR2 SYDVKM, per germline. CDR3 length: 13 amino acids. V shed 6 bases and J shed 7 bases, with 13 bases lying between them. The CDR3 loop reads CASSLLRKNEQFF. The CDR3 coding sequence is TGTGCCAGCAGCCTCCTCAGGAAGAATGAGCAGTTCTTC.

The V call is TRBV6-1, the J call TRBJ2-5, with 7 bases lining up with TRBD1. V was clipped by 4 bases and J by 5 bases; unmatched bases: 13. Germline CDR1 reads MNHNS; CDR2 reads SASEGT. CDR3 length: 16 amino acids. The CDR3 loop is CASSVLQGRLGETQYF. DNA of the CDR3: TGTGCCAGCAGTGTACTACAGGGGCGGTTAGGTGAGACCCAGTACTTC.

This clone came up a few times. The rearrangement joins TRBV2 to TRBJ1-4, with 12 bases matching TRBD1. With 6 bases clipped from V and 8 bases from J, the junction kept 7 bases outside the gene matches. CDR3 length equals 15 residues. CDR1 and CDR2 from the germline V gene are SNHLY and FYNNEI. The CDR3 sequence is CASRGTGGRGEKLFF. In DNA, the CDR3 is TGTGCCAGCAGAGGGACAGGGGGCCGGGGAGAAAAACTGTTTTTT.

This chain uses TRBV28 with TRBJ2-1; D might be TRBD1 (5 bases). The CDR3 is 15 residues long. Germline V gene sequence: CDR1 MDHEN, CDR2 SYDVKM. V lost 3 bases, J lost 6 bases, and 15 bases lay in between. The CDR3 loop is CASSLGTGQLNEQFF. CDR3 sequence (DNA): TGTGCCAGCAGTTTGGGTACAGGACAACTCAATGAGCAGTTCTTC. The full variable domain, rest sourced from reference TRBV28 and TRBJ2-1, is DVKVTQSSRYLVKRTGEKVFLECVQDMDHENMFWYRQDPGLGLRLIYFSYDVKMKEKGDIPEGYSVSREKKERFSLILESASTNQTSMYLCASSLGTGQLNEQFFGPGTRLTVL.

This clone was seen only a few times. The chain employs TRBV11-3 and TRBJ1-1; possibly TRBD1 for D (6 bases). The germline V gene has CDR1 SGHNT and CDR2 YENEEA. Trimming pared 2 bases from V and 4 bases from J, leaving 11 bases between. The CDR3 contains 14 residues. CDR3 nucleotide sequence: TGTGCCAGCAGCTTAACCAGGGGTGGCACTGAAGCTTTCTTT. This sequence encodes CASSLTRGGTEAFF.

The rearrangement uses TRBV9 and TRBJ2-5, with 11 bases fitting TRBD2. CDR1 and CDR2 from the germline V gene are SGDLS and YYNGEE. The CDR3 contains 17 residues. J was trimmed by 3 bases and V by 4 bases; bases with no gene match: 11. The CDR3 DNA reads TGTGCCAGCAGCCCTGGACTAGCGGGCCATCTAAAAGAGACCCAGTACTTC. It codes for CASSPGLAGHLKETQYF.

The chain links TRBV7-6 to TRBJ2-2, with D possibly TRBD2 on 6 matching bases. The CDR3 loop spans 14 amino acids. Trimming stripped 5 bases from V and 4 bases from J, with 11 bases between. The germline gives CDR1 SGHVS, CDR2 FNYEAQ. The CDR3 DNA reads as TGTGCCAGCAGCCCGTCCGGGGGCACCGGGGAGCTGTTTTTT. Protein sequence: CASSPSGGTGELFF. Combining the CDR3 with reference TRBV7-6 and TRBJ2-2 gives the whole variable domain GAGVSQSPRYKVTKRGQDVALRCDPISGHVSLYWYRQALGQGPEFLTYFNYEAQQDKSGLPNDRFSAERPEGSISTLTIQRTEQRDSAMYRCASSPSGGTGELFFGEGSRLTVL.

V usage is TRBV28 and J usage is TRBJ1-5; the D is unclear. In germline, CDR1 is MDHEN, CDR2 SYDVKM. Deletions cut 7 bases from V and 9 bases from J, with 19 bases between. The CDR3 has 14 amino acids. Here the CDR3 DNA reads TGTGCCAGCACGATCGGACCGCAGAGCGGGCCCCAGCATTTT. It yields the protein CASTIGPQSGPQHF.

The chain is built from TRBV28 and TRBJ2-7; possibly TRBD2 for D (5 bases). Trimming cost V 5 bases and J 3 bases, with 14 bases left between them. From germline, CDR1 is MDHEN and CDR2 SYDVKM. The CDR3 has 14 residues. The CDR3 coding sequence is TGTGCCAGCAGTCTGGACTCGCGTTTCTACGAGCAGTACTTC. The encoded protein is CASSLDSRFYEQYF.

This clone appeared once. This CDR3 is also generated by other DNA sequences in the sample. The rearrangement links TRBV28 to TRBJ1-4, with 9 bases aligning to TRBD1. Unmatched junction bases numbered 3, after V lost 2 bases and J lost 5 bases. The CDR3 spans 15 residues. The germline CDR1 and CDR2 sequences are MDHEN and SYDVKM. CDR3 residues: CASSLSGTGNEKLFF. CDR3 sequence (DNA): TGTGCCAGCAGTTTAAGTGGGACAGGGAATGAAAAACTGTTTTTT.

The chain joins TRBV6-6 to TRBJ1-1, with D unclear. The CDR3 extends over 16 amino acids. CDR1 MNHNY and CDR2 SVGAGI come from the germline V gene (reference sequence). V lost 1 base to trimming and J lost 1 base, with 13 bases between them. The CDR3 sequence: CASSYLAGGGNTEAFF. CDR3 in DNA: TGTGCCAGCAGTTACTTAGCAGGAGGAGGGAACACTGAAGCTTTCTTT.

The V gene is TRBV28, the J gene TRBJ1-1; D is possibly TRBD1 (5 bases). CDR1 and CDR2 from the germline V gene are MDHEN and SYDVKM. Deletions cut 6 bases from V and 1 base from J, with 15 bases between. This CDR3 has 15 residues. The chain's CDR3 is CASSTRGTQNTEAFF. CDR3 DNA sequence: TGTGCCAGCAGCACCCGGGGGACCCAGAACACTGAAGCTTTCTTT.

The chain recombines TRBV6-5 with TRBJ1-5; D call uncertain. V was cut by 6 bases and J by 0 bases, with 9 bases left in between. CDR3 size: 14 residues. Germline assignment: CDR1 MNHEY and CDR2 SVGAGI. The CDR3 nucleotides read TGTGCCAGCAGCCTGGAGTATAGCAATCAGCCCCAGCATTTT. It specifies CASSLEYSNQPQHF.

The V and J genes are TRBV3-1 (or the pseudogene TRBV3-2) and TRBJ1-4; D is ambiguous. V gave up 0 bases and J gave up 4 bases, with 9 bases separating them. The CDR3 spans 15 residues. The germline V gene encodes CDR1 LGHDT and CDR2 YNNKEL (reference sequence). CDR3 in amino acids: CASSQEGRVNEKLFF. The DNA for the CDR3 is TGTGCCAGCAGCCAAGAGGGTCGGGTTAATGAAAAACTGTTTTTT.

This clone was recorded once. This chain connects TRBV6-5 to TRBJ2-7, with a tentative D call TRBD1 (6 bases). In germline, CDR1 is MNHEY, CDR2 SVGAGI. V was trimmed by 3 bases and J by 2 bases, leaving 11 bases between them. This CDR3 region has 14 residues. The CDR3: CASSYNRVAYEQYF. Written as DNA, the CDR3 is TGTGCCAGCAGTTATAACAGGGTGGCCTACGAGCAGTACTTC.

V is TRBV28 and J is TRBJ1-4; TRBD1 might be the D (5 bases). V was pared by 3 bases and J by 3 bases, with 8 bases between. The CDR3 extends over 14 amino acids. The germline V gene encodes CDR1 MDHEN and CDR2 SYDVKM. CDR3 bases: TGTGCCAGCAGTTTGGGGGGGGCTAATGAAAAACTGTTTTTT. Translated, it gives CASSLGGANEKLFF.

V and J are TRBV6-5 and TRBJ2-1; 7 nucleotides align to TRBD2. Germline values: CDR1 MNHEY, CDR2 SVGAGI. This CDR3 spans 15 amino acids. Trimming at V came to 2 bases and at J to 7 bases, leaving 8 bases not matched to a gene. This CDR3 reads CASSYNGGTRNEQFF. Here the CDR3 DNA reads TGTGCCAGCAGTTACAACGGGGGGACTCGAAATGAGCAGTTCTTC.

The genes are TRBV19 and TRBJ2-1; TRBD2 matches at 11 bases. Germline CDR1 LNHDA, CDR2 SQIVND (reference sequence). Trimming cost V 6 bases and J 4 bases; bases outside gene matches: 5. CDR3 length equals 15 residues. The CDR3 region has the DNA TGTGCCAGTAGCCCGGGACTAGCGGCTTACAATGAGCAGTTCTTC. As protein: CASSPGLAAYNEQFF.

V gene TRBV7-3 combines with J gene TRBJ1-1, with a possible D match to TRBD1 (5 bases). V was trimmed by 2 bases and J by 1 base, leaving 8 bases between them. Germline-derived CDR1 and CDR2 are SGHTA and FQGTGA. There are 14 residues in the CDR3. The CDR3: CASSLQGRNTEAFF. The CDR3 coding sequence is TGTGCCAGCAGCTTACAGGGCAGGAACACTGAAGCTTTCTTT.

The CDR3 coding sequence is TGTGCCACCAGCGGACTCAGGAGGAAGGGCACCGGGGAGCTGTTTTTT. Residues: CATSGLRRKGTGELFF. This chain uses TRBV15 with TRBJ2-2; TRBD2 is a possible D gene (5 bases). This CDR3 is built from 16 residues. The germline V and J ends were trimmed by 5 bases and 4 bases, with 17 bases remaining between them. Germline V lookup: CDR1 LNHNV, CDR2 YYDKDF (reference sequence).

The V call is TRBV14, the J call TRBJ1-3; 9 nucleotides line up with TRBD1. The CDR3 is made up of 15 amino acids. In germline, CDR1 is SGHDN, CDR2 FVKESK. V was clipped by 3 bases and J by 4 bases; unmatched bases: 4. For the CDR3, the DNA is TGTGCCAGCAGCCACCAAGGGACAGGGGGAAACACCATATATTTT. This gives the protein CASSHQGTGGNTIYF.

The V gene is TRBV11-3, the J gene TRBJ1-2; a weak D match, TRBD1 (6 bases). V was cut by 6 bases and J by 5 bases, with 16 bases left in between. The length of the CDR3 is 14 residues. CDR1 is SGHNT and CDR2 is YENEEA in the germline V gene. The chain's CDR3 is CASSREGVQYGYTF. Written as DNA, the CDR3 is TGTGCCAGCAGTAGGGAGGGGGTCCAATATGGCTACACCTTC. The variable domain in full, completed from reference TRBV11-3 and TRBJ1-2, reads EAGVVQSPRYKIIEKKQPVAFWCNPISGHNTLYWYLQNLGQGPELLIRYENEEAVDDSQLPKDRFSAERLKGVDSTLKIQPAELGDSAVYLCASSREGVQYGYTFGSGTRLTVV.

The CDR3 reads CASSQDTGSGRAVNEQFF. In DNA, the CDR3 is TGTGCCAGCAGCCAAGATACGGGGAGCGGGAGGGCAGTGAATGAGCAGTTCTTC. The V gene is TRBV3-1 (or the pseudogene TRBV3-2), the J gene TRBJ2-1; TRBD2 matches at 10 bases. This CDR3 is built from 18 residues. CDR1 LGHDT and CDR2 YNNKEL come from the germline V gene (reference sequence). The ends lost 0 bases at V and 7 bases at J; junction bases unmatched: 12.

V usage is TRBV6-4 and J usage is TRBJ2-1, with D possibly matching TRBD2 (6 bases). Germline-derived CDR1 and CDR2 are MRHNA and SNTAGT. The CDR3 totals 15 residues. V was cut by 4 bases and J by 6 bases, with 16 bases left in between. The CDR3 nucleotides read TGTGCCAGCAGTGTGGTAGCGGCAAGGGGCAATGAGCAGTTCTTC. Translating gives CASSVVAARGNEQFF.

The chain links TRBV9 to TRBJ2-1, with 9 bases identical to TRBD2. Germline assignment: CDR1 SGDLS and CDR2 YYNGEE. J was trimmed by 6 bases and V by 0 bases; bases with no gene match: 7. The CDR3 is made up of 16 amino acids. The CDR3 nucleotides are TGTGCCAGCAGCGTAGGTCGGCTAGCGGGGAGCAATGAGCAGTTCTTC. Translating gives CASSVGRLAGSNEQFF.

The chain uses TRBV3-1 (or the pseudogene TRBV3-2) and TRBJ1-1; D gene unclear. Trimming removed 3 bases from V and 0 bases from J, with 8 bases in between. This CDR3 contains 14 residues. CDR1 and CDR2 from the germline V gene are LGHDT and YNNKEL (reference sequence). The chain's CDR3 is CASSQLPVNTEAFF. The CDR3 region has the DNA TGTGCCAGCAGCCAGCTGCCAGTGAACACTGAAGCTTTCTTT.

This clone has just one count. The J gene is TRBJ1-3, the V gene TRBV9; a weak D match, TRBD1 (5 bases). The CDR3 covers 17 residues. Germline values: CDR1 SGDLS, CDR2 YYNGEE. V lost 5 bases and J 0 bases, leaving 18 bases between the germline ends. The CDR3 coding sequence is TGTGCCAGCAGTGCTAGGGGAACACACTTCTCTGGAAACACCATATATTTT. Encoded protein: CASSARGTHFSGNTIYF.